These T cell receptor beta chains were read from a single sample in a study of molecular identifiers for immune sequencing clone quantification. A single record per CDR3 protein comes from TCRdb applying MiXCR to the PCR reads. The sample consists of hundreds of thousands of distinct CDR3 sequences, about a fifth of them appearing once. The source material was naive CD8+ T cells from blood, with Jurkat cell RNA spiked in. These receptors were collected from a human donor in good health. Some libraries in this study had Jurkat cell RNA spiked in. Both conserved end residues are part of each CDR3. Fields, in order: J gene, D gene, V gene, clone size, CDR3 protein, CDR3 DNA. The D gene is left open where the match is weak. Clone size appears in some rows only: once, few, many, or a class for an expanded clone.

TRBJ2-1	NA	TRBV5-6	NA	CASSLSEGGYNEQFF	TGTGCCAGCAGCTTGTCGGAGGGAGGATACAATGAGCAGTTCTTC
TRBJ2-5	NA	TRBV7-9	few	CASSSGPVGETQYF	TGTGCCAGCAGCTCGGGACCTGTTGGGGAGACCCAGTACTTC
TRBJ2-7	NA	TRBV4-1	many	CASSQSRGNSYEQYF	TGCGCCAGCAGCCAATCAAGAGGGAATAGCTACGAGCAGTACTTC
TRBJ2-5	NA	TRBV9	many	CASSVEGSGQETQYF	TGTGCCAGCAGCGTAGAGGGTAGCGGCCAAGAGACCCAGTACTTC
TRBJ2-3	TRBD1	TRBV5-1	many	CASSLVPGQGLTDTQYF	TGCGCCAGCAGCTTGGTACCGGGACAGGGTCTCACAGATACGCAGTATTTT
TRBJ2-7	NA	TRBV4-3	many	CASSHDRGVDEQYF	TGCGCCAGCAGCCACGACAGAGGGGTAGACGAGCAGTACTTC
TRBJ1-6	NA	TRBV27	many	CASSGTLDNSPLHF	TGTGCCAGCAGTGGTACTTTAGACAATTCACCCCTCCACTTT
TRBJ2-1	NA	TRBV24-1	many	CATSDGYSYNEQFF	TGTGCCACCAGTGATGGTTACAGCTACAATGAGCAGTTCTTC
TRBJ2-3	TRBD1	TRBV7-6	many	CASSSSPQGSDTQYF	TGTGCCAGCAGCTCGTCGCCACAGGGGTCAGATACGCAGTATTTT
TRBJ1-1	NA	TRBV5-5	many	CASSWDGNTEAFF	TGTGCCAGCAGCTGGGACGGTAACACTGAAGCTTTCTTT
TRBJ1-5	NA	TRBV15	many	CATAWRGTGQPQHF	TGTGCCACCGCCTGGCGAGGGACTGGACAGCCCCAGCATTTT
TRBJ2-3	TRBD2	TRBV2	NA	CASSESWPSGTSTDTQYF	TGTGCCAGCAGTGAAAGTTGGCCTAGCGGTACTAGCACAGATACGCAGTATTTT
TRBJ1-2	NA	TRBV9	NA	CASSPVQGGYTF	TGTGCCAGCAGCCCCGTCCAAGGGGGCTACACCTTC
TRBJ2-7	NA	TRBV27	few	CASSPLEGSSYEQYF	TGTGCCAGCAGTCCACTTGAGGGGAGCTCCTACGAGCAGTACTTC
TRBJ2-3	TRBD2	TRBV7-9	NA	CASSLLAGGPITRTDTQYF	TGTGCCAGCAGCCTACTAGCGGGGGGGCCCATCACTCGCACAGATACGCAGTATTTT
TRBJ2-2	NA	TRBV28	many	CASSPSEDELFF	TGTGCCAGCAGTCCCTCAGAGGATGAGCTGTTTTTT
TRBJ2-3	TRBD2	TRBV2	NA	CVSRKVPSGGSDTQYF	TGTGTCAGCAGAAAAGTCCCTAGCGGGGGCTCGGATACGCAGTATTTT
TRBJ2-7	NA	TRBV9	many	CASSRTTRDTYEQYF	TGTGCCAGCAGCAGAACAACTAGGGACACCTACGAGCAGTACTTC
TRBJ1-1	NA	TRBV30	many	CAFGRANTEAFF	TGTGCCTTCGGCAGGGCTAACACTGAAGCTTTCTTT
TRBJ2-7	TRBD2	TRBV6-2/TRBV6-3	NA	CATSSGTSGRYPSYEQYF	TGTGCCACCTCGTCCGGGACTAGCGGGAGGTACCCCTCCTACGAGCAGTACTTC
TRBJ1-6	NA	TRBV5-1	many	CASSPWEDGNSPLHF	TGCGCCAGCAGCCCGTGGGAGGACGGAAATTCACCCCTCCACTTT
TRBJ1-4	NA	TRBV27	many	CASSYGFGEKLFF	TGTGCCAGCAGTTACGGTTTTGGGGAAAAACTGTTTTTT
TRBJ2-2	TRBD2	TRBV23-1	few	CASSQSSSAGGRCTGELFF	TGCGCCAGCAGTCAATCATCCTCGGCGGGGGGGCGGTGTACCGGGGAGCTGTTTTTT
TRBJ2-7	TRBD1	TRBV11-2	NA	CASRPGQGNWEQYF	TGTGCCAGCAGACCAGGACAGGGGAATTGGGAGCAGTACTTC
TRBJ1-1	NA	TRBV12-3/TRBV12-4	many	CASSSRQELNTEAFF	TGTGCCAGCAGTTCCCGACAGGAACTGAACACTGAAGCTTTCTTT
TRBJ2-7	TRBD1	TRBV5-1	few	CASSLATGADEQYF	TGCGCCAGCAGCTTGGCGACAGGGGCCGACGAGCAGTACTTC
TRBJ2-5	NA	TRBV28	NA	CASRGTTGTSEEETQYF	TGTGCCAGCAGAGGGACTACCGGGACAAGTGAGGAGGAGACCCAGTACTTC
TRBJ1-6	TRBD1	TRBV5-1	many	CASSPGTANYNSPLHF	TGCGCCAGCAGCCCAGGGACAGCTAACTATAATTCACCCCTCCACTTT
TRBJ2-7	NA	TRBV28	many	CASAWAGFTYEQYF	TGTGCCAGCGCTTGGGCGGGGTTCACCTACGAGCAGTACTTC
TRBJ1-5	NA	TRBV6-2/TRBV6-3	many	CASSYSGVANQPQHF	TGTGCCAGCAGTTACTCGGGGGTAGCAAATCAGCCCCAGCATTTT
TRBJ1-1	NA	TRBV5-4	NA	CASSLPRDEKRVSLYSSQAFF	TGTGCCAGCAGCTTACCCCGAGACGAGAAGAGAGTTTCGCTTTACAGTTCCCAAGCTTTCTTT
TRBJ1-5	NA	TRBV6-2/TRBV6-3	many	CASSPLGAGNQPQHF	TGTGCCAGCAGTCCCCTCGGGGCTGGCAATCAGCCCCAGCATTTT
TRBJ2-7	NA	TRBV28	many	CASSFGAGHVEQYF	TGTGCCAGCAGTTTCGGTGCAGGCCATGTCGAGCAGTACTTC
TRBJ2-4	NA	TRBV2	many	CASGAWGAKNIQYF	TGTGCCAGCGGGGCGTGGGGAGCCAAAAACATTCAGTACTTC
TRBJ1-1	TRBD1	TRBV7-6	many	CASSLTGTGNTEAFF	TGTGCCAGCAGCTTGACCGGGACAGGGAACACTGAAGCTTTCTTT
TRBJ2-7	NA	TRBV5-4	many	CASSPPDSSSYEQYF	TGTGCCAGCAGCCCCCCGGACAGTTCCTCCTACGAGCAGTACTTC
TRBJ2-1	TRBD2	TRBV6-2/TRBV6-3	few	CASSYWVAGGAYNEQFF	TGTGCCAGCAGTTATTGGGTAGCGGGGGGCGCCTACAATGAGCAGTTCTTC
TRBJ1-6	TRBD1	TRBV4-1	few	CASSQRDRNSPLHF	TGCGCCAGCAGCCAGAGGGACAGAAATTCACCCCTCCACTTT
TRBJ1-1	NA	TRBV13	many	CASSFAGESTEAFF	TGTGCCAGCAGCTTCGCCGGGGAATCCACTGAAGCTTTCTTT
TRBJ1-1	NA	TRBV5-5	NA	CASSLALGNTEAFF	TGTGCCAGCAGCTTGGCGTTAGGGAACACTGAAGCTTTCTTT
TRBJ1-1	TRBD1	TRBV9	many	CASSEGTGVGGLSF	TGTGCCAGCAGCGAGGGGACAGGGGTAGGAGGACTTTCTTTT
TRBJ1-1	NA	TRBV7-9	many	CASSLDVTEAFF	TGTGCCAGCAGCTTAGACGTCACTGAAGCTTTCTTT
TRBJ2-7	NA	TRBV7-8	few	CASSLVGQGAYEQYF	TGTGCCAGCAGCTTAGTGGGGCAGGGTGCCTACGAGCAGTACTTC
TRBJ2-6	NA	TRBV6-5	many	CASSYAAMANVLTF	TGTGCCAGCAGTTACGCAGCCATGGCCAACGTCCTGACTTTC
TRBJ2-3	TRBD2	TRBV12-3/TRBV12-4	many	CASSFGLAPDTQYF	TGTGCCAGCAGTTTCGGACTAGCGCCTGATACGCAGTATTTT
TRBJ2-1	NA	TRBV25-1	many	CASSEYVANEQFF	TGTGCCAGCAGTGAATATGTGGCCAATGAGCAGTTCTTC
TRBJ2-3	NA	TRBV27	few	CASSTETHNTQYF	TGTGCCAGCAGTACCGAGACCCACAATACGCAGTATTTT
TRBJ2-1	TRBD1	TRBV19	few	CASRLRDSYNEQFF	TGTGCCAGTAGACTCCGGGACAGCTACAATGAGCAGTTCTTC
TRBJ2-1	TRBD2	TRBV12-3/TRBV12-4	many	CASSIGGVVNEQFF	TGTGCCAGTTCCATTGGGGGGGTGGTCAATGAGCAGTTCTTC
TRBJ2-7	NA	TRBV12-3/TRBV12-4	once	CASSYSGRGNTYEQYF	TGTGCCAGCAGTTACTCTGGGCGGGGCAACACCTACGAGCAGTACTTC
TRBJ1-1	NA	TRBV7-9	many	CASSLAGRSPNTEAFF	TGTGCCAGCAGCTTAGCGGGAAGATCCCCGAACACTGAAGCTTTCTTT
TRBJ2-2	NA	TRBV3-1	NA	CASSQESGNTGELFF	TGTGCCAGCAGCCAAGAGTCGGGGAACACCGGGGAGCTGTTTTTT
TRBJ1-5	NA	TRBV10-3	few	CAISDSDPGQPQHF	TGTGCCATCAGTGACTCGGACCCCGGGCAGCCCCAGCATTTT
TRBJ2-1	TRBD2	TRBV4-1	few	CASSQPFGGAGDEQFF	TGCGCCAGCAGCCAGCCCTTCGGGGGGGCCGGGGATGAGCAGTTCTTC
TRBJ2-1	NA	TRBV11-3	NA	CASSLGWRSYEQFF	TGTGCCAGCAGCTTAGGGTGGAGGAGCTATGAGCAGTTCTTC